The T cell receptor (beta chain) described here comes from a study of T cells in Graves' hyperthyroidism and ophthalmopathy. This CDR3 contains 15 residues. CDR1 is SNHLY, CDR2 FYNNEI, per germline. V was clipped by 5 bases and J by 1 base, with 14 bases between them. The TCR beta CDR3 regions underwent amplification using RNA transcripts as the source. HTBI primers were the set used in a first-round RT-PCR of the TCR CDR3. TCRdb re-analysed the multiplex PCR reads in MiXCR, keeping a single row per CDR3 protein. The repertoire holds approximately 640,000 distinct CDR3 sequences, with just under 45% as singletons.

This chain uses TRBV2 with TRBJ2-5; D is unresolved. Sequenced input: peripheral blood or thyroid tissue (not recorded which). The clonotype originates from an adult man with Graves' disease, either hyperthyroidism or ophthalmopathy (not recorded which). The CDR3 loop reads CASSNSQVGQETQYF. The CDR3, as DNA: TGTGCCAGCAGTAACTCCCAGGTCGGCCAAGAGACCCAGTACTTC.